The 6 T cell receptor beta chains below come from one sample, sequenced in a study of T-cell reconstitution after alpha-beta-depleted transplantation in children. Unique molecular identifiers were incorporated when the TCRbeta library was constructed. One entry per CDR3 protein results from TCRdb running MiXCR on the PCR reads. The data hold 65,000 to 90,000 distinct CDR3 sequences, with approximately 11% observed a single time. This material consisted of PBMCs, taken before TCRalphabeta/CD19-depleted stem cell transplant. These TCRs come from a boy between 10 and 17 years old with acute myeloid leukemia, due to receive a stem cell transplant.

There are a few counts of this clonotype. V gene TRBV28 combines with J gene TRBJ2-2; D ambiguous. The CDR3 consists of 17 residues. Deletions cut 3 bases from V and 0 bases from J, with 14 bases between. CDR1 and CDR2 from the germline V gene are MDHEN and SYDVKM. The CDR3 region has the DNA TGTGCCAGCAGTTTCCCTGGTGGGGTTTCGAACACCGGGGAGCTGTTTTTT. It specifies CASSFPGGVSNTGELFF.

This clonotype was seen many times. The chain joins TRBV20-1 to TRBJ1-1, with TRBD1 identical over 12 bases. The CDR3 extends over 16 amino acids. CDR1 DFQATT and CDR2 SNEGSKA come from the germline V gene (reference sequence). The J segment lost 1 base and the V segment lost 2 bases, leaving 5 bases of the junction unmatched. The CDR3 sequence is CSARFWGQGANTEAFF. CDR3 DNA sequence: TGCAGTGCTAGATTTTGGGGACAGGGGGCGAACACTGAAGCTTTCTTT.

This clonotype has at least ten counts. This rearrangement joins TRBV5-6 to TRBJ1-4, with 8 bases lining up with TRBD1. Unmatched junction bases numbered 4, after V lost 2 bases and J lost 7 bases. The CDR3 has 14 residues. Germline assignment: CDR1 SGHDT and CDR2 YYEEEE. In nucleotides, the CDR3 is TGTGCCAGCAGCTTTGGACAGGGAAGTGAAAAACTGTTTTTT. Its translation: CASSFGQGSEKLFF.

This clonotype was counted between two and nine times. The chain combines TRBV28 with TRBJ2-3, with D perhaps matching TRBD2 (5 bases). In germline, CDR1 is MDHEN, CDR2 SYDVKM. The CDR3 spans 15 residues. V was pared by 5 bases and J by 3 bases, with 15 bases between. CDR3 region: CASSPPGLITDTQYF. DNA of the CDR3: TGTGCCAGCAGTCCCCCCGGACTTATTACAGATACGCAGTATTTT.

This clonotype was recorded many times. The J gene is TRBJ1-1, the V gene TRBV6-5; D possibly corresponds to TRBD1 (5 bases). This CDR3 is 12 amino acids long. Germline V gene lookup returns CDR1 MNHEY and CDR2 SVGAGI. V gave up 5 bases and J gave up 8 bases, with 12 bases separating them. CDR3 sequence: CASSRGRPEAFF. CDR3 DNA: TGTGCCAGCAGTCGGGGACGGCCCGAAGCTTTCTTT.

This clonotype was counted at least ten times. The V and J genes are TRBV3-1 and TRBJ2-1; TRBD2 aligns across 13 bases. Germline CDR1 LGHDT, CDR2 YNNKEL (reference sequence). This CDR3 has 16 residues. The V segment lost 2 bases and the J segment 7 bases; nucleotides outside the gene matches: 5. The CDR3: CASSQQTSGGKNEQFF. The CDR3 coding sequence is TGTGCCAGCAGCCAACAGACTAGCGGGGGGAAGAATGAGCAGTTCTTC.